The present TCR beta chain was sequenced within a study of Ad26.COV2.S vaccination and SARS-CoV-2 variants (dated by TCRdb to the early 2020s). General notes on the study: Donors in the vaccine arm were drawn from COV1001, a multicentre, randomized, double-blind, placebo-controlled phase I-IIa trial testing Ad26.COV2.S in healthy adults. Ad26.COV2.S was administered intramuscularly at 5 x 10^10 or 1 x 10^11 viral particles, either as a single shot or as two shots given 56 days apart. The TCR-sequenced set comprised about 32 samples: 19 Ad26.COV2.S vaccine recipients, 5 placebo recipients and 8 SARS-CoV-2 convalescent individuals. The specificity and breadth of SARS-CoV-2-reactive T cell receptors after Ad26.COV2.S vaccination were assessed by TCRbeta repertoire sequencing. Trial participants were randomized into five groups of five, in which low-dose or high-dose Ad26.COV2.S was given once or twice, or placebo was given on both occasions. Blinding of investigators to trial group allocation was maintained during experiments and outcome assessment. Study-level results and caveats: Vaccine and placebo recipients had similar non-spike TCR breadth, a finding consistent with the vaccine containing only spike. After vaccination, spike-specific CD8+ and CD4+ T cell responses were reported to show substantial breadth. The study lacked the statistical power to compare responses across vaccine doses or regimens. Compared with placebo recipients, Ad26.COV2.S recipients showed higher spike-specific TCR breadth (P = 0.0014). According to the authors, total T cell responses may have been underestimated by the TCR breadth and depth analyses.

TCRbeta CDR3 regions were sequenced with the immunoSEQ Assay. After extraction, genomic DNA underwent amplification by bias-controlled multiplex PCR, followed by high-throughput sequencing. Under the source paper's analysis protocol: Collapsing and filtering of sequences were performed to quantify the absolute abundance of each unique TCRbeta CDR3 region. T cell fraction was estimated by normalizing TCRbeta template counts to usable DNA, with usable DNA measured through amplification of reference genes found in all nucleated cells. Repertoire TCRs were annotated as SARS-CoV-2-specific when V gene, CDR3 amino acid sequence and J gene were exactly matched to a known reactive TCR set. MIRA supplied the reference SARS-CoV-2 TCR set, which was filtered for enrichment in COVID-19-positive ImmuneCODE repertoires so that public or cross-reactive TCRs were removed. Drawing on the MIRA antigens, annotated TCRs were analysed further at the level of specific ORF or position within ORF. Depth was the summed frequency of annotated unique rearrangements, while breadth was defined as annotated unique rearrangements over total unique productive rearrangements. TCR breadth was compared between groups using two-sided Wilcoxon rank-sum tests. TCRdb limited this immuneACCESS table to in-frame rearrangements with V and J called. A share of clones is missing; checked studies link under half to unresolved V genes, and the rest is unexplained. For V, J and clone size, that table is used; D and trimming come from the DNA. The sample yields roughly 380,000 clones; around 90% were counted once. The top ten clones comprise about 3.5% of the sample.

The sample's treatment or condition label is to be understood as: over 15 received Ad26.COV2.S at low or high dose, single or two shots; roughly 5 received placebo; per-sample allocation not given. Repertoires of vaccine and placebo recipients were sequenced from samples collected on day 63 after the first injection. In Cohort 1b, 20 to 25 adults aged 18-55 years were enrolled at a single site in Boston, USA, between 29 July and 7 August 2020. As a vaccine, Ad26.COV2.S was a replication-incompetent adenovirus type 26 vector that expressed a prefusion-stabilized SARS-CoV-2 spike protein derived from the original Wuhan strain. The germline V gene yields SGDLS for CDR1 and YYNGEE for CDR2. The CDR3 sequence holds 18 residues, the cysteine and phenylalanine included. The retained sequence is limited to the CDR3, 54 bases, with the frame set at the first base. The germline V end is reduced by 3 bases and the J end by 0 bases; junction bases left unmatched: 10.

Points on this clone: No antigen is known for it. The input lacks base qualities; no much larger clone sits a single base away.

The source of this sequence is a person between 18 and 60 years old who received the Ad26.COV2.S COVID-19 vaccine or a placebo. The rearranged chain carries TRBV9 and TRBJ2-2, with 8 junctional bases fitting TRBD1. The sample in question was peripheral blood, obtained in a trial of Ad26.COV2.S vaccine versus placebo. This receptor has the CDR3 CASSGTPGQGANTGELFF. Read as DNA, the sequence is TGTGCCAGCAGCGGAACCCCCGGACAGGGCGCGAACACCGGGGAGCTGTTTTTT.